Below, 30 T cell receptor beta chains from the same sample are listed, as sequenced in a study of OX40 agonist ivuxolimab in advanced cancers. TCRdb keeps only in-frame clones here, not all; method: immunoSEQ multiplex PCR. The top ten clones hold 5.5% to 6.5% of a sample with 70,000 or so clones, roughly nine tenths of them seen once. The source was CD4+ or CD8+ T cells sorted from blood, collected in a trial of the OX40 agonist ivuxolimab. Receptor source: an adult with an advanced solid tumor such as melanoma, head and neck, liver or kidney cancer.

The CDR3 sequence: CASSIRDREAFF. CDR3 DNA sequence: TGTGCCAGTAGTATTAGGGACCGAGAAGCTTTCTTT. The chain recombines TRBV19 with TRBJ1-1; D perhaps matches TRBD1 (5 bases). Germline CDR1 reads LNHDA; CDR2 reads SQIVND (reference sequence). The CDR3 length is 12 residues. V lost 3 bases to trimming and J lost 8 bases, with 10 bases between them.

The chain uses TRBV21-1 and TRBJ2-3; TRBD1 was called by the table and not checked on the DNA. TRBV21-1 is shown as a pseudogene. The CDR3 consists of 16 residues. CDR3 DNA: TGTGCCAGCAGCAAGGCTCTCCCGATTCCCACAGATACGCAGTATTTT. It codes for CASSKALPIPTDTQYF.

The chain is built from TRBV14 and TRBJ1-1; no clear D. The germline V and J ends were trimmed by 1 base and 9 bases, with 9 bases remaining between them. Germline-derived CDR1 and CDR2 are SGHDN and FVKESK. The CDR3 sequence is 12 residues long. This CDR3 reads CASSQVGNQAFF. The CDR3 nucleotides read TGTGCCAGCAGCCAAGTCGGGAACCAAGCTTTCTTT.

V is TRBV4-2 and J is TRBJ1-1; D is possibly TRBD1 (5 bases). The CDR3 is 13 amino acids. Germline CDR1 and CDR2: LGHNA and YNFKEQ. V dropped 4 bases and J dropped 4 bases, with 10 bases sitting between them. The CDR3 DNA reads TGTGCCAGCAGCCCCCCCGGGGGCACTGAAGCTTTCTTT. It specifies CASSPPGGTEAFF.

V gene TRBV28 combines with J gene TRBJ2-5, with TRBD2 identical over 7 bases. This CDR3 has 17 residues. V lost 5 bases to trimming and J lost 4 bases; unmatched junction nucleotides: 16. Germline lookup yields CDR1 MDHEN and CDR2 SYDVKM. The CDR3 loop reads CASSLTGGSSYGETQYF. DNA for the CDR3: TGTGCCAGCAGTCTCACAGGCGGGAGCTCGTACGGAGAGACCCAGTACTTC.

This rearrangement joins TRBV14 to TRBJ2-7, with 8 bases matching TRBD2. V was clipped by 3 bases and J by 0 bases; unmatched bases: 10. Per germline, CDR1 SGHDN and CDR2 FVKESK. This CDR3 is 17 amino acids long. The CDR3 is CASSHEASGYYSYEQYF. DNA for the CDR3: TGTGCCAGCAGCCATGAAGCTAGCGGGTACTACTCCTACGAGCAGTACTTC. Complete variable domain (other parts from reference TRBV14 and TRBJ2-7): EAGVTQFPSHSVIEKGQTVTLRCDPISGHDNLYWYRRVMGKEIKFLLHFVKESKQDESGMPNNRFLAERTGGTYSTLKVQPAELEDSGVYFCASSHEASGYYSYEQYFGPGTRLTVT.

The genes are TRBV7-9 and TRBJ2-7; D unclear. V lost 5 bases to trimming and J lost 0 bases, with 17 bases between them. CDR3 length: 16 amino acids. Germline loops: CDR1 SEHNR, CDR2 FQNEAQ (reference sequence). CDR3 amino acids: CASSPTISGPSYEQYF. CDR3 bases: TGTGCCAGCAGCCCCACCATATCCGGGCCCTCCTACGAGCAGTACTTC.

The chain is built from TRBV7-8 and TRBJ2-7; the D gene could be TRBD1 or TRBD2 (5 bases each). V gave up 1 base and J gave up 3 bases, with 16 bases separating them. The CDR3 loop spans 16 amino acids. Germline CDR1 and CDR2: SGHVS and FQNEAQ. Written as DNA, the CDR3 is TGTGCCAGCAGCTTAGGTCTCCGGGACGGAGGCTACGAGCAGTACTTC. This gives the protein CASSLGLRDGGYEQYF. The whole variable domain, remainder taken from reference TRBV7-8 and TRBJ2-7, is GAGVSQSPRYKVAKRGQDVALRCDPISGHVSLFWYQQALGQGPEFLTYFQNEAQLDKSGLPSDRFFAERPEGSVSTLKIQRTQQEDSAVYLCASSLGLRDGGYEQYFGPGTRLTVT.

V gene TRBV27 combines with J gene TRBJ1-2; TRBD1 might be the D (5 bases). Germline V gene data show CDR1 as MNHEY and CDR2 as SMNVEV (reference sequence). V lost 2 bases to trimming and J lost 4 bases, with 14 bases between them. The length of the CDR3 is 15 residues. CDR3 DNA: TGTGCCAGCAGTTTACTCGCGGGGCTGACCTATGGCTACACCTTC. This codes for CASSLLAGLTYGYTF.

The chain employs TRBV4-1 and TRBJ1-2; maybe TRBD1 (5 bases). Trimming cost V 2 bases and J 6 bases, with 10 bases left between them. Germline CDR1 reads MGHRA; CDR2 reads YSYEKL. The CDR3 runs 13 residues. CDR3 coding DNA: TGCGCCAGCAGCCAAACCGACAGAAATGGCTACACCTTC. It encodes CASSQTDRNGYTF.

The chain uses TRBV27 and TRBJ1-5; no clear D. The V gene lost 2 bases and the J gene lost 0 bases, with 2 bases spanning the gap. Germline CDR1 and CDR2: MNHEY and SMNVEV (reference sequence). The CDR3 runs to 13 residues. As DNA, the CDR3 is TGTGCCAGCAGTTTAAGTAGCAATCAGCCCCAGCATTTT. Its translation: CASSLSSNQPQHF.

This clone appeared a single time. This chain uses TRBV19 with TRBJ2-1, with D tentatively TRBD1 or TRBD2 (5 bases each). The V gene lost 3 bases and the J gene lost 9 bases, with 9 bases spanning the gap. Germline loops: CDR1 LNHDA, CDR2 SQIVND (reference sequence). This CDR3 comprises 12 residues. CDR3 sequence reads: CASSMGVREQFF. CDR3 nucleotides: TGTGCCAGTAGTATGGGGGTTCGTGAGCAGTTCTTC.

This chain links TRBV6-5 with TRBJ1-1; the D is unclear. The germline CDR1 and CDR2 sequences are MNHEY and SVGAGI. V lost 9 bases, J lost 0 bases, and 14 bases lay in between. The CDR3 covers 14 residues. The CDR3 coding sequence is TGTGCCAGTCTTCGGGCAGGCCTGAACACTGAAGCTTTCTTT. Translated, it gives CASLRAGLNTEAFF.

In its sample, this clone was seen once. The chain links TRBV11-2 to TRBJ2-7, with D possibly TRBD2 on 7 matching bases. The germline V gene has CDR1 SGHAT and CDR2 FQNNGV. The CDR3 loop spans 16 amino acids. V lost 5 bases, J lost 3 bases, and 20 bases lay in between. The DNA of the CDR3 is TGTGCCAGCAGCCTCACGGGGGGCACAGGACACTACGAGCAGTACTTC. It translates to CASSLTGGTGHYEQYF.

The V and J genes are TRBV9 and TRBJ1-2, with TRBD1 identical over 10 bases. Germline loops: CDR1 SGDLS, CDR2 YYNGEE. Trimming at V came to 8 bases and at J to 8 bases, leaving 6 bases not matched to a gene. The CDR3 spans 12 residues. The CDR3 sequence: CASGTGDYGYTF. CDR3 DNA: TGTGCCAGTGGGACAGGGGATTACGGCTACACCTTC.

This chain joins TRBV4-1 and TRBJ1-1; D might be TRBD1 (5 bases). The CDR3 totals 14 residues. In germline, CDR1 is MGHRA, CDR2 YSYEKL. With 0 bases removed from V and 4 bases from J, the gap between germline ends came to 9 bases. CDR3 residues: CASSQERTLTEAFF. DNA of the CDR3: TGCGCCAGCAGCCAAGAAAGGACACTCACTGAAGCTTTCTTT.

The CDR3 sequence: CASSPPGTFSYNEQFF. The CDR3 DNA reads as TGTGCCAGTAGTCCTCCCGGGACATTCTCCTACAATGAGCAGTTCTTC. The chain has TRBV19 and TRBJ2-1, with a weak D call TRBD1 (6 bases). CDR1 is LNHDA and CDR2 is SQIVND in the germline V gene (reference sequence). The CDR3 contains 16 residues. V gave up 5 bases and J gave up 0 bases, with 14 bases separating them.

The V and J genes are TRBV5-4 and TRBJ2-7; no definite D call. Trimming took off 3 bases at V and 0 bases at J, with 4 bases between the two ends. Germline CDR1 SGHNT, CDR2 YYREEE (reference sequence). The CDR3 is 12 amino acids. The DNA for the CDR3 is TGTGCCAGCAGCTCAAGCTCCTACGAGCAGTACTTC. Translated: CASSSSSYEQYF. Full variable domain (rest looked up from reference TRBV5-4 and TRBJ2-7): ETGVTQSPTHLIKTRGQQVTLRCSSQSGHNTVSWYQQALGQGPQFIFQYYREEENGRGNFPPRFSGLQFPNYSSELNVNALELDDSALYLCASSSSSYEQYFGPGTRLTVT.

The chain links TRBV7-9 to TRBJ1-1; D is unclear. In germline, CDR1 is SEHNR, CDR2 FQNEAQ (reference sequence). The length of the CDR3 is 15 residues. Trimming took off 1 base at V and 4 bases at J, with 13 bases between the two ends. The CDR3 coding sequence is TGTGCCAGCAGCTTAGGTCTAGGGAGTCGCACTGAAGCTTTCTTT. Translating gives CASSLGLGSRTEAFF. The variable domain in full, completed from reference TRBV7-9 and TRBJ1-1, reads DTGVSQNPRHKITKRGQNVTFRCDPISEHNRLYWYRQTLGQGPEFLTYFQNEAQLEKSRLLSDRFSAERPKGSFSTLEIQRTEQGDSAMYLCASSLGLGSRTEAFFGQGTRLTVV.

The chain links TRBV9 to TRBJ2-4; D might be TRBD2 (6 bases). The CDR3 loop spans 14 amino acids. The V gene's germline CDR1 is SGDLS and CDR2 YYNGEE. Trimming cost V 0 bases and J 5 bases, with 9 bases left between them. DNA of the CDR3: TGTGCCAGCAGCGTAGCATGGGGGGAAAACATTCAGTACTTC. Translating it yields CASSVAWGENIQYF.

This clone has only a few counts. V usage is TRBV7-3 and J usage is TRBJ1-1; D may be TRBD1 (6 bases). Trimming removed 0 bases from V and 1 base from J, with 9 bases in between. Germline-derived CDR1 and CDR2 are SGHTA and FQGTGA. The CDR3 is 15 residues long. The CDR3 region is CASSLTGAPNTEAFF. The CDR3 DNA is TGTGCCAGCAGCTTAACGGGGGCACCGAACACTGAAGCTTTCTTT.

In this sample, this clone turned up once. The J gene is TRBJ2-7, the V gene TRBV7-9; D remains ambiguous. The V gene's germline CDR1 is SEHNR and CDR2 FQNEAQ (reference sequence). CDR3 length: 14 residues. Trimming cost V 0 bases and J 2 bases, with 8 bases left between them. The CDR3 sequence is CASSLALGTYEQYF. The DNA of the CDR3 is TGTGCCAGCAGCTTAGCTCTGGGTACCTACGAGCAGTACTTC.

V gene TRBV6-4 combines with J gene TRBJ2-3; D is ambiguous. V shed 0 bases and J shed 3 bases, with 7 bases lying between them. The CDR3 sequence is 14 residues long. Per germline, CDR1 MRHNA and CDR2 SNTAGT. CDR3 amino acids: CASSDSERTDTQYF. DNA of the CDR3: TGTGCCAGCAGTGACTCGGAGAGGACAGATACGCAGTATTTT.

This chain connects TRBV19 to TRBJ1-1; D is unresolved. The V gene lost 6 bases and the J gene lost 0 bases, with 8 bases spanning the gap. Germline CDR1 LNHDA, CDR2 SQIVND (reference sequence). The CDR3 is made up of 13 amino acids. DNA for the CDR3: TGTGCCAGTAGCTACCCGATGAACACTGAAGCTTTCTTT. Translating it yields CASSYPMNTEAFF.

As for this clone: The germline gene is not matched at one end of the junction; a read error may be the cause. CDR3 residues: CANSDGTSGSDTQYF. In nucleotides, the CDR3 is TGTGCCAACAGTGACGGGACTAGCGGGTCAGATACGCAGTATTTT. V and J are TRBV6-4 and TRBJ2-3, with 12 nucleotides matching TRBD2. Germline lookup yields CDR1 MRHNA and CDR2 SNTAGT. This CDR3 has 15 residues.

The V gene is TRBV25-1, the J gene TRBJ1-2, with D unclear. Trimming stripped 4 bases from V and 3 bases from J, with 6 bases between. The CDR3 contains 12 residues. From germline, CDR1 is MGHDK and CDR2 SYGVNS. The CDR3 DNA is TGTGCCAGCAGTGCCCCCGACTATGGCTACACCTTC. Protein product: CASSAPDYGYTF.

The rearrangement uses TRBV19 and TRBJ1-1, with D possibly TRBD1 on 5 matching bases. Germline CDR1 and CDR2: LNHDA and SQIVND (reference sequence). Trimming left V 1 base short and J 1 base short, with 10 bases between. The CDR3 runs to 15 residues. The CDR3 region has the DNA TGTGCCAGTAGTATAGGTCCAGGGACGAACACTGAAGCTTTCTTT. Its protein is CASSIGPGTNTEAFF. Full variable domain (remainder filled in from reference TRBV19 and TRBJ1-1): DGGITQSPKYLFRKEGQNVTLSCEQNLNHDAMYWYRQDPGQGLRLIYYSQIVNDFQKGDIAEGYSVSREKKESFPLTVTSAQKNPTAFYLCASSIGPGTNTEAFFGQGTRLTVV.

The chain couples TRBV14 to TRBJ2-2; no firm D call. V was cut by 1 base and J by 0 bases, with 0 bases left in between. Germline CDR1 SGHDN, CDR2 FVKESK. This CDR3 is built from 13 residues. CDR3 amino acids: CASSQANTGELFF. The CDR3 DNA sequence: TGTGCCAGCAGCCAAGCGAACACCGGGGAGCTGTTTTTT.

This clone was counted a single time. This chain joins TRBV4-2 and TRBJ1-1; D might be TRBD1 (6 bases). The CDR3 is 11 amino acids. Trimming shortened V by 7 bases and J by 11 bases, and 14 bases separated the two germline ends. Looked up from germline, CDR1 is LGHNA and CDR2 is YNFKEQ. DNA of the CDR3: TGTGCCAGCACCCTTGGGGGGGCCGCTTTCTTT. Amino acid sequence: CASTLGGAAFF.

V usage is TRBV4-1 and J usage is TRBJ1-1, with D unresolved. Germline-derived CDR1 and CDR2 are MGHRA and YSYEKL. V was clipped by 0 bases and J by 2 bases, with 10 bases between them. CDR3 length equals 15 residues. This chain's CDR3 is CASSQEFRRNTEAFF. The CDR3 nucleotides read TGCGCCAGCAGCCAAGAATTCCGTAGAAACACTGAAGCTTTCTTT.